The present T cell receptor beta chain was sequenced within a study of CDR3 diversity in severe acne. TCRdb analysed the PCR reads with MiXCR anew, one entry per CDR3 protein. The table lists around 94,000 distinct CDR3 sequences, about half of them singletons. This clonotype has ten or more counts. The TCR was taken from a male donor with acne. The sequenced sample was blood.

The CDR3 sequence is CASSLDNRASTDTQYF. CDR3 nucleotides: TGCGCCAGCAGCTTGGATAACAGGGCTAGCACAGATACGCAGTATTTT. V gene TRBV5-1 combines with J gene TRBJ2-3; D possibly corresponds to TRBD1 (6 bases). Germline V gene sequence: CDR1 SGHRS, CDR2 YFSETQ. The CDR3 has 16 amino acids. The V end was cut by 0 bases, the J end by 0 bases, with 11 bases between.